This paragraph reports one T cell receptor beta chain. The CDR3 is 13 amino acids. In germline, CDR1 is MNHNY, CDR2 SVGAGI (reference sequence). The germline V and J ends were trimmed by 5 bases and 4 bases, with 11 bases remaining between them. The data were obtained in a study of cytomegalovirus exposure and HLA in healthy donors. Both 60 Vbeta primers and 13 Jbeta primers went into the PCR. Generated by immunoSEQ multiplex PCR, the TCRdb table keeps only in-frame clones and is missing some. The sample shows tens of thousands of clones, roughly four fifths of them seen only once. The specimen was PBMCs. The chain uses TRBV6-6 and TRBJ1-1; a weak D match, TRBD1 (6 bases). The origin of this receptor is a young man in good health and CMV-seronegative. DNA for the CDR3: TGTGCCAGCAGTCAACAGGGTCTCACTGAAGCTTTCTTT. Translating gives CASSQQGLTEAFF.